The 20 T cell receptor beta chains below all came from one sample that was sequenced in a study of hypomethylating agent response in myelodysplastic syndrome (dated by TCRdb to about 2021). Library construction relied on the immunoSEQ multiplex PCR assay. TCRdb holds this immuneACCESS table with in-frame rearrangements only. Some clones are missing; in checked studies, unresolved V genes explain under half, and the rest has no known cause. For this sample there are thousands of clones; 88% appear just once. The ten largest clones add up to roughly 10% of the sample. The source was bone marrow, collected before or after starting hypomethylating agent treatment for myelodysplastic syndrome (not recorded which). The source of these receptors is a human donor with myelodysplastic syndrome.

The chain is built from TRBV19 and TRBJ2-3, with a tentative D call TRBD1 (6 bases). CDR1 is LNHDA and CDR2 is SQIVND in the germline V gene (reference sequence). This CDR3 spans 16 amino acids. Trimming left V 0 bases short and J 1 base short, with 11 bases between. CDR3 protein: CASSIEAYRGTDTQYF. The DNA for the CDR3 is TGTGCCAGTAGTATAGAGGCGTACAGGGGCACAGATACGCAGTATTTT.

The chain combines TRBV6-1 with TRBJ2-3; TRBD2 matches 8 bases. Germline CDR1 reads MNHNS; CDR2 reads SASEGT. This CDR3 has 14 residues. V trimming: 1 base; J trimming: 6 bases; junction bases outside the gene matches: 3. CDR3 protein: CASSEDGRADTQYF. DNA for the CDR3: TGTGCCAGCAGTGAAGACGGGAGGGCCGATACGCAGTATTTT.

This chain uses TRBV15 with TRBJ1-5, with a weak D call TRBD1 (5 bases). Trimming shortened V by 2 bases and J by 2 bases, and 16 bases separated the two germline ends. From germline, CDR1 is LNHNV and CDR2 YYDKDF (reference sequence). This CDR3 has 17 residues. As DNA, the CDR3 is TGTGCCACCAGCAGACCCAGGGATCGGGGGGGCAATCAGCCCCAGCATTTT. This gives the protein CATSRPRDRGGNQPQHF.

A note on this clone: The germline gene is not matched at one end of the junction; a read error may be the cause. The J gene is TRBJ2-2, the V gene TRBV5-1, with D possibly TRBD2 on 7 matching bases. Germline V gene data show CDR1 as SGHRS and CDR2 as YFSETQ. This CDR3 is built from 16 residues. CDR3 residues: CASSWGGTPNTGELFF. As DNA, the CDR3 is TGCGCCAGCAGCTGGGGGGGGACACCGAATACCGGGGAGCTGTTTTTT. Full variable domain (rest looked up from reference TRBV5-1 and TRBJ2-2): KAGVTQTPRYLIKTRGQQVTLSCSPISGHRSVSWYQQTPGQGLQFLFEYFSETQRNKGNFPGRFSGRQFSNSRSEMNVSTLELGDSALYLCASSWGGTPNTGELFFGEGSRLTVL.

The CDR3 sequence is CASGTDYSNQPQHF. CDR3 DNA sequence: TGTGCCAGCGGGACAGACTATAGCAATCAGCCCCAGCATTTT. The chain joins TRBV6-1 to TRBJ1-5; 7 nucleotides line up with TRBD1. With 8 bases clipped from V and 0 bases from J, the junction kept 4 bases outside the gene matches. The CDR3 consists of 14 residues. Germline V gives CDR1 MNHNS, CDR2 SASEGT.

There are a few counts of this clone. The V and J genes are TRBV2 and TRBJ2-7; 7 bases agree with TRBD1. After removal of 6 bases from V and 1 base from J, the junction contained 3 bases not matched to a gene. Germline CDR1 and CDR2: SNHLY and FYNNEI. This CDR3 contains 13 residues. The CDR3 is CASRRGPSYEQYV. The CDR3 coding sequence is TGTGCCAGCAGAAGGGGGCCATCCTACGAGCAGTACGTC.

This chain links TRBV5-1 with TRBJ1-1, with 7 positions matching TRBD1. Per the germline V gene, CDR1 is SGHRS and CDR2 is YFSETQ. This CDR3 is built from 13 residues. V gave up 1 base and J gave up 6 bases; unmatched junction bases: 3. The DNA for the CDR3 is TGCGCCAGCAGCTTGAGGCAGGGGGCTGAAGCTTTCTTT. This encodes CASSLRQGAEAFF.

The rearrangement joins TRBV27 to TRBJ1-6, with unresolved D. Germline lookup yields CDR1 MNHEY and CDR2 SMNVEV (reference sequence). The CDR3 runs to 13 residues. V lost 3 bases and J lost 8, with 8 bases in between. The CDR3 sequence: CASSFSVHSPLHF. The CDR3 bases are TGTGCCAGCAGTTTTTCGGTACATTCACCCCTCCACTTT.

This chain joins TRBV7-6 and TRBJ1-1; D gene ambiguous. Germline CDR1 SGHVS, CDR2 FNYEAQ. With 1 base removed from V and 6 bases from J, the gap between germline ends came to 12 bases. The CDR3 is made up of 14 amino acids. The CDR3 DNA reads TGTGCCAGCAGCTTAGTGGAGCCAGGATCTGAAGCTTTCTTT. It specifies CASSLVEPGSEAFF.

The V gene is TRBV9, the J gene TRBJ2-5; D might be TRBD1 (7 bases). The DNA end favors TRBJ2-7, so the J call may be wrong. Germline loops: CDR1 SGDLS, CDR2 YYNGEE. The CDR3 extends over 14 amino acids. Written as DNA, the CDR3 is TGTGCCAGCAGCGTCGGAGGACAGGAGGGCGAGCAGTACTTC. It specifies CASSVGGQEGEQYF.

V and J are TRBV5-6 and TRBJ2-7; D is unresolved. CDR1 is SGHDT, CDR2 YYEEEE, per germline. The CDR3 loop spans 14 amino acids. The ends were cut back, 3 bases at V and 6 bases at J, with 16 bases in the middle. The CDR3 DNA is TGTGCCAGCAGCTCCGGCAGCGTCTCGCCCGAGCAGTACTTC. This gives the protein CASSSGSVSPEQYF.

The rearrangement joins TRBV6-6 to TRBJ2-5, with D maybe TRBD2 (6 bases). V lost 3 bases and J lost 0, with 8 bases in between. The germline V gene has CDR1 MNHNY and CDR2 SVGAGI (reference sequence). This CDR3 comprises 14 residues. This chain's CDR3 is CASSYGGYQETQYF. The CDR3 coding sequence is TGTGCCAGCAGTTATGGGGGGTACCAAGAGACCCAGTACTTC.

The chain couples TRBV6-1 to TRBJ1-5, with D hard to call. Trimming took off 3 bases at V and 4 bases at J, with 10 bases between the two ends. The CDR3 loop spans 14 amino acids. Germline assignment: CDR1 MNHNS and CDR2 SASEGT. DNA for the CDR3: TGTGCCAGCAGTGATGGAGGAGGGAATCAGCCCCAGCATTTT. The encoded protein is CASSDGGGNQPQHF.

The J gene is TRBJ1-1, the V gene TRBV6-1, with D hard to call. The ends were cut back, 2 bases at V and 4 bases at J, with 5 bases in the middle. The CDR3 is 12 residues long. The germline CDR1 and CDR2 sequences are MNHNS and SASEGT. CDR3 sequence reads: CASSEISTEAFF. DNA of the CDR3: TGTGCCAGCAGTGAAATAAGCACTGAAGCTTTCTTT.

The chain uses TRBV5-1 and TRBJ2-5; D remains ambiguous. Germline V gene data show CDR1 as SGHRS and CDR2 as YFSETQ. V lost 5 bases and J lost 1, with 9 bases in between. The CDR3 sequence is 13 residues long. CDR3 in DNA: TGCGCCAGCAGTAGATGGAGCCAAGAGACCCAGTACTTC. Amino acid sequence: CASSRWSQETQYF.

The V call is TRBV12-5, the J call TRBJ1-6, with TRBD1 as a possible D gene (6 bases). Per the germline V gene, CDR1 is LGHNT and CDR2 is FRNRAP. V was trimmed by 0 bases and J by 8 bases, leaving 29 bases between them. The CDR3 contains 21 residues. CDR3 DNA sequence: TGTGCTAGTGGTTTGGTACCCCCGAATACAGGGTTCGGGAAGATATATTCACCCCTCCACTTT. This sequence encodes CASGLVPPNTGFGKIYSPLHF.

The chain joins TRBV7-9 to TRBJ1-2, with D unclear. Between the trimmed V and J ends, which lost 4 bases and 3 bases, there was a span of 6 bases. Germline V lookup: CDR1 SEHNR, CDR2 FQNEAQ (reference sequence). The CDR3 has 12 amino acids. The CDR3 DNA is TGTGCCAGCAGCTCCCGGGACTATGGCTACACCTTC. Protein product: CASSSRDYGYTF.

CDR3 coding DNA: TGCGCCACCTTGACGGGCTCCTACGAGCAGTACTTC. Its translation is CATLTGSYEQYF. This chain connects TRBV10-2 to TRBJ2-7; no clear D gene. From germline, CDR1 is WSHSY and CDR2 SAAADI. Trimming removed 10 bases from V and 0 bases from J, with 10 bases in between. CDR3 length: 12 amino acids.

This sequence joins TRBV5-6 and TRBJ1-5, with D unresolved. V gave up 5 bases and J gave up 0 bases, with 12 bases separating them. This CDR3 contains 15 residues. CDR1 is SGHDT and CDR2 is YYEEEE in the germline V gene. The CDR3 loop is CASRDVEDSNQPQHF. DNA for the CDR3: TGTGCCAGCAGGGACGTTGAGGATAGCAATCAGCCCCAGCATTTT.

The J gene is TRBJ2-3, the V gene TRBV5-1; D perhaps matches TRBD1 (6 bases). Germline loops: CDR1 SGHRS, CDR2 YFSETQ. V dropped 2 bases and J dropped 2 bases, with 12 bases sitting between them. CDR3 length: 15 amino acids. CDR3 protein: CASSLSDRYTDTQYF. The CDR3 region has the DNA TGCGCCAGCAGCTTATCGGACAGATACACAGATACGCAGTATTTT.